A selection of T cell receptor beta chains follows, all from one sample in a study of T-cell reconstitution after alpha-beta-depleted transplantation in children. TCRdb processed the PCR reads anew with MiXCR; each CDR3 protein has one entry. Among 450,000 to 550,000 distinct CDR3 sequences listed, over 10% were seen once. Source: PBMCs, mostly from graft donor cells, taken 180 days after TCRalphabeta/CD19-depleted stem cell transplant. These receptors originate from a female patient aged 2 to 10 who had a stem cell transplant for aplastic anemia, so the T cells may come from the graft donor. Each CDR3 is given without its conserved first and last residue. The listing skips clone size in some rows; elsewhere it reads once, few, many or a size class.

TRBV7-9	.	ASGEESGRISYEQY
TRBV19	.	ASSAATGDLYEQY
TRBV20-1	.	SASSESKNIQY
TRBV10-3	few	AAREGKGYGYT
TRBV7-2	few	ASSFFDSTLYEQY
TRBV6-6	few	ASSYEADTQY
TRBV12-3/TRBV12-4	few	ASRPLAPETQY
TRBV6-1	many	ASSPHRVENTEAF
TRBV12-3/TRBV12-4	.	ANSLDRGRNPNQPQH
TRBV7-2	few	ASSLRTREGTDTQY
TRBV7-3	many	ASSLRQNTEAF
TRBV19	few	ASSIGGLNTEAF
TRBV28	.	ASSLMREQETQY
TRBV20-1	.	SAIYRAGKYT
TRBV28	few	ASKLLNTEAF
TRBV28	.	ASSWGTGQLF
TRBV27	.	ASSFLGQTYEQY
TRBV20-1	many	SASGLAGGNEQF
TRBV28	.	ASKGYGSPLH
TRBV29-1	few	SVGAPPAPVANEQF
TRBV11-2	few	ASSLVWMKGASGRSGELF
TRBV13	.	ASSILQGTSSGANVLT
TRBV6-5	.	ASSYQGPLQETQY
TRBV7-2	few	ASSPYRDTGWPQH
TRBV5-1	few	ASSFGGSEETQY
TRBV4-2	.	ASSQDPNPIAGVSYNEQF